This is a list of T cell receptor beta chains from one sample in a study of blood T cell repertoires in COVID-19. Sequencing was performed with immunoSEQ multiplex PCR; in TCRdb, only in-frame clones are kept and a portion is missing. The sample holds 150,000 to 200,000 clones, about 83% seen once. Sequencing used PBMCs or T cells enriched from blood (not recorded which). All receptors derive from a woman between 50 and 59 years old in a cohort exposed to, infected with or recovered from COVID-19 (not recorded which). CDR3s include the opening cysteine and the closing phenylalanine or tryptophan. Only part of the rows carry a size: once, few, many, or a class if the clone is expanded.

V gene	CDR3 length	clone size	J gene	CDR3 protein
TRBV2	16	NA	TRBJ1-6	CASRQGPPSYNSPLHF
TRBV5-4	15	NA	TRBJ1-4	CASSFTQGGKEKLFF
TRBV24-1	14	NA	TRBJ2-3	CATGEEGRTDTQYF
TRBV28	16	NA	TRBJ1-4	CASSLWSGSTNEKLFF
TRBV3-1/TRBV3-2	12	NA	TRBJ2-7	CASSQAGIEQYF
TRBV5-1	14	NA	TRBJ2-3	CASSGWTEQDTQYF
TRBV2	15	few	TRBJ2-7	CASSGGLNPSYEQYF
TRBV30	16	NA	TRBJ2-2	CAWRAGTRDPTGELFF
TRBV19	17	NA	TRBJ1-1	CASSIYLSTDVNTEAFF
TRBV14	12	NA	TRBJ2-5	CASSPTRETQYF
TRBV21-1	17	NA	TRBJ2-7	CASSRPPGEGGVGEQYF
TRBV28	14	NA	TRBJ2-7	CASIPMTGSYEQYF
TRBV5-1	14	NA	TRBJ1-6	CASSLDPGGSPLHF
TRBV30	13	NA	TRBJ1-5	CAWSRQGNQPQHF
TRBV7-2	13	NA	TRBJ1-5	CASSRDNNQPQHF
TRBV15	16	few	TRBJ2-1	CATSRVGAGPYNEQFF
TRBV5-4	16	NA	TRBJ2-2	CASSSFSSGDTGELFF
TRBV7-8	13	NA	TRBJ1-1	CASRFAGGTEAFF
TRBV7-9	15	once	TRBJ2-1	CASSQSGGARNEQFF
TRBV27	17	NA	TRBJ2-2	CASSLLWGQGGTGELFF
TRBV5-1	14	NA	TRBJ2-1	CASSPGGNYNEQFF
TRBV3-1/TRBV3-2	15	few	TRBJ2-7	CASSQRLAGVDEQYF
TRBV7-9	14	NA	TRBJ2-5	CASSLVLAEETQYF
TRBV12-3/TRBV12-4	13	NA	TRBJ1-5	CASSPDSFQPQHF
TRBV3-1/TRBV3-2	14	once	TRBJ2-7	CASSPRDRGLEQYF
TRBV2	16	NA	TRBJ2-3	CASSPEGGAPGDTQYF
TRBV5-1	15	NA	TRBJ2-1	CASSLGQGINNEQFF
TRBV10-1	16	NA	TRBJ2-7	CASSGGPRTGMHEQYF
TRBV7-9	13	once	TRBJ1-1	CASTPSGGTEAFF
TRBV10-2	15	once	TRBJ2-3	CASRGYDRRTDTQYF
TRBV5-6	16	NA	TRBJ1-6	CASSLTTGAYNSPLHF
TRBV13	15	NA	TRBJ1-5	CASSWTGDDNQPQHF
TRBV5-8	16	NA	TRBJ2-6	CASSLGLNPGANVLTF
TRBV19	17	NA	TRBJ2-3	CASSIRRRLTSTDTQYF
TRBV27	13	NA	TRBJ2-3	CASSYRDRDTQYF
TRBV7-9	16	NA	TRBJ1-2	CASSASTGTEDYGYTF
TRBV7-2	13	NA	TRBJ2-1	CASSLDRANEQFF
TRBV7-9	19	NA	TRBJ2-7	CASSQGFRTGRGLPDEQYF
TRBV21-1	14	NA	TRBJ1-6	CASSPRQENSPLHF
TRBV7-8	14	NA	TRBJ2-7	CASSLTGAPYEQYF
TRBV6-2/TRBV6-3	16	once	TRBJ1-5	CASSPGVFKKSQPQHF
TRBV9	14	NA	TRBJ2-7	CASSATVQGYEQYF
TRBV4-2	14	NA	TRBJ2-7	CASSLAGGTYEQYF
TRBV19	14	NA	TRBJ2-3	CASSPGEGTDTQYF
TRBV27	14	NA	TRBJ1-3	CASSSGQGGNTIYF
TRBV9	14	NA	TRBJ2-1	CASSVAAGGNEQFF
TRBV7-8	15	NA	TRBJ1-1	CASSLRQGGRTEAFF
TRBV6-1	21	few	TRBJ1-5	CASSEIAKDRGTRYSNQPQHF
TRBV5-1	18	NA	TRBJ1-1	CASSFGTGRTGQNTEAFF
TRBV28	12	NA	TRBJ1-2	CASFRTDYGYTF
TRBV10-3	17	NA	TRBJ2-3	CAISGDQTSGDTDTQYF
TRBV28	14	NA	TRBJ1-6	CASSETVSNSPLHF
TRBV29-1	12	NA	TRBJ2-4	CSVCNTKNIQYF
TRBV5-4	16	NA	TRBJ2-1	CASSLPSGVSYNEQFF
TRBV5-6	13	NA	TRBJ2-7	CASGTRGMGEQYF
TRBV14	15	NA	TRBJ2-1	CASSLASGNYNEQFF
TRBV10-3	12	NA	TRBJ1-4	CATALGQEKLFF
TRBV25-1	15	NA	TRBJ2-7	CASSDFPRDSYEQYF
TRBV4-1	15	NA	TRBJ1-2	CASSQRVGNDYGYTF